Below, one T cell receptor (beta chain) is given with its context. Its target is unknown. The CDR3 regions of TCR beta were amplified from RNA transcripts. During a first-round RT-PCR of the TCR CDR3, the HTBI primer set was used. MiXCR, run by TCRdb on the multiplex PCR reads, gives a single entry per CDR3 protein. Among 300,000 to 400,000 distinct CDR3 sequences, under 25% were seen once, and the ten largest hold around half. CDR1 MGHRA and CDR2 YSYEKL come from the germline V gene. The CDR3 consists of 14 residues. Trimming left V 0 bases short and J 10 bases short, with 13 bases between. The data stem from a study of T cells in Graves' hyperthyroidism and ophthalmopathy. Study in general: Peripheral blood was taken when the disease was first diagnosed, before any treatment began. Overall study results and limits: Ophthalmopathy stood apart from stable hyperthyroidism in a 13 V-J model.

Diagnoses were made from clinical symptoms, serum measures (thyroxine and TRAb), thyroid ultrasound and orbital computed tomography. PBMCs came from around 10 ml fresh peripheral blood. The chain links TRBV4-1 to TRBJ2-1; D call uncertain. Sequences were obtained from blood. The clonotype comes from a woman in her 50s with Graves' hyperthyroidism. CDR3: CASSQETRPKEQFF. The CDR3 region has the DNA TGCGCCAGCAGCCAAGAAACGCGGCCTAAAGAGCAGTTCTTC.